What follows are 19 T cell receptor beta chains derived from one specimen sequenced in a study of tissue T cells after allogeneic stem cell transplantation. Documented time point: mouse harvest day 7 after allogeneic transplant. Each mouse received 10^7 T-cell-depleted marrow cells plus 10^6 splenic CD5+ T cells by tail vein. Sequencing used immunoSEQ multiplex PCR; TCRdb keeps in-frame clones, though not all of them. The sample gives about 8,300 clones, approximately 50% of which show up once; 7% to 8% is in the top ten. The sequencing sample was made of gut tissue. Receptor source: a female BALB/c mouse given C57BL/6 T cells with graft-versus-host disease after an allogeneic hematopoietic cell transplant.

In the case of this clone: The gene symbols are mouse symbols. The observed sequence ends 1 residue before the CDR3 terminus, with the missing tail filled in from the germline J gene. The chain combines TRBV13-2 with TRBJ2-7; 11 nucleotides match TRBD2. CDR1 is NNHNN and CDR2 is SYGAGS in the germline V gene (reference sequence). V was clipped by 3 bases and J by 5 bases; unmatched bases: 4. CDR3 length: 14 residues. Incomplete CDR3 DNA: TGTGCCAGCGGTGGGGGGGACTGGGGGCATGAACAGTAC. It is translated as CASGGGDWGHEQY. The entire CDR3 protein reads CASGGGDWGHEQYF.

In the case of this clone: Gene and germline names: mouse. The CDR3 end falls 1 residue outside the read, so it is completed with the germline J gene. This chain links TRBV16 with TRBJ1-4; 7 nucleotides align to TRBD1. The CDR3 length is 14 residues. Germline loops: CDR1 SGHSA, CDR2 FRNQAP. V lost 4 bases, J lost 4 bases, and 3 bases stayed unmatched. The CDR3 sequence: CASSWTGNNERLFF. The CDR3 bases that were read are TGTGCAAGCAGCTGGACAGGAAACAACGAAAGATTATTT.

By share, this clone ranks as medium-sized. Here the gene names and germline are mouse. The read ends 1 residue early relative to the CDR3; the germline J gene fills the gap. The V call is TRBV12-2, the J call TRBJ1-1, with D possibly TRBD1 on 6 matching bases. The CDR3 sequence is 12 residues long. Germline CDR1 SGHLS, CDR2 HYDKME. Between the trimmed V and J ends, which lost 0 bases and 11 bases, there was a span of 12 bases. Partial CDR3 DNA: TGTGCCAGCTCTCTCGAGGGGGGTGAGGTCTTC. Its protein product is CASSLEGGEVF. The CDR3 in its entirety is CASSLEGGEVFF.

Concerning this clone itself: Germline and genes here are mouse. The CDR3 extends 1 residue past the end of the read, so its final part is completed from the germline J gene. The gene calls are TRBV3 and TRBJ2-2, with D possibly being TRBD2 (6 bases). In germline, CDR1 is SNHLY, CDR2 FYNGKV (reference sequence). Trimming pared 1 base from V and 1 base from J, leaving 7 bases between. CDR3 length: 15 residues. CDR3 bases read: TGTGCCAGCAGCTTAGGGGGGGTAAACACCGGGCAGCTCTAC. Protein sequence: CASSLGGVNTGQLY. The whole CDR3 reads CASSLGGVNTGQLYF.

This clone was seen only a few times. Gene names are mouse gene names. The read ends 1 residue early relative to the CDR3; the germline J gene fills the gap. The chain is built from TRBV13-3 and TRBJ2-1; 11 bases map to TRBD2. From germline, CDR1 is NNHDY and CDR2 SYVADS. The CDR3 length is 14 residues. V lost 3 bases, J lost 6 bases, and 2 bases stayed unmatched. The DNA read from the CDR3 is TGTGCCAGCAGTGGGGGACTGGGGGTTGCTGAGCAGTTC. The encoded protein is CASSGGLGVAEQF. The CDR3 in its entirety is CASSGGLGVAEQFF.

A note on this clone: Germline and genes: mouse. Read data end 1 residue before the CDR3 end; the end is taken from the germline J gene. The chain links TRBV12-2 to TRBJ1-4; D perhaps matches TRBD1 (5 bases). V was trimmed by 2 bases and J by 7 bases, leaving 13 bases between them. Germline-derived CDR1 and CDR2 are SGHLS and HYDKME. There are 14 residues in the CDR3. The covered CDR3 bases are TGTGCCAGCTCTCAGCAGGGCGAGGGCGAAAGATTATTT. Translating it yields CASSQQGEGERLF. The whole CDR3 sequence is CASSQQGEGERLFF.

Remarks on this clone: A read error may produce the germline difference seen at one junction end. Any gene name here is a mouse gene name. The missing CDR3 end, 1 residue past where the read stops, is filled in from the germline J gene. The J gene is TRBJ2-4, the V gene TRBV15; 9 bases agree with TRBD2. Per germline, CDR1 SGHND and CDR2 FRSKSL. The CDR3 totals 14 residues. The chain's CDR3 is CAGRRTGGQNTLYF. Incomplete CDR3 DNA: TGTGCCGGCAGGAGGACTGGGGGTCAAAACACCTTGTAC.

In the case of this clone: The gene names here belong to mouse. Incomplete CDR3 DNA: TGTGCCAGCAGCCAAACAGGTAGTGCAGAAACGCTGTAT. Its protein product is CASSQTGSAETLY. In full, the CDR3 is CASSQTGSAETLYF. The V gene is TRBV5, the J gene TRBJ2-3; D possibly corresponds to TRBD1 (5 bases). The read gets to within 1 residue of the CDR3 end, and the germline J gene fills in the rest. CDR1 is LGHNA, CDR2 YNLKQL, per germline (reference sequence). The CDR3 is 14 residues long. V lost 2 bases, J lost 0 bases, and 6 bases lay in between.

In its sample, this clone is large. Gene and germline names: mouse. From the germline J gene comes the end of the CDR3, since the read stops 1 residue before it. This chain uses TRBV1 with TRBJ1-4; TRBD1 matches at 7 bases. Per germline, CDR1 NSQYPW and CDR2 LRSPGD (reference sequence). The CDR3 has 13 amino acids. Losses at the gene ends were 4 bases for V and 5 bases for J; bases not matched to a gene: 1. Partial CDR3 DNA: TGCACCTGCAGTGGGGACAGAAACGAAAGATTATTT. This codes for CTCSGDRNERLF. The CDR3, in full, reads CTCSGDRNERLFF.

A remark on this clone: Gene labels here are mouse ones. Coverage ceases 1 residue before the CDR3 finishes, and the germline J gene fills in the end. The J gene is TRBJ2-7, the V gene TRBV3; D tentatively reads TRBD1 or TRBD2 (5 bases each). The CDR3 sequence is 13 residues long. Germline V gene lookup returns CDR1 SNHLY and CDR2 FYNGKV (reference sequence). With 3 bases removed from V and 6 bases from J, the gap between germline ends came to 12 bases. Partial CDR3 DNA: TGTGCCAGCAGCTTGTCGGGGGTTAGTGAACAGTAC. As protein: CASSLSGVSEQY. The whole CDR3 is CASSLSGVSEQYF. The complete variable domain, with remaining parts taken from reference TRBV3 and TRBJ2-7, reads GPKVLQIPSHQIIDMGQMVTLNCDPVSNHLYFYWYKQILGQQMEFLVNFYNGKVMEKSKLFKDQFSVERPDGSYFTLKIQPTALEDSAVYFCASSLSGVSEQYFGPGTRLTVL.

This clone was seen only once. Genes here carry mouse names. Incomplete CDR3 DNA: TGTGCCAGCAGCACAGGGGGCCTCAACGAAAGATTATTT. Protein: CASSTGGLNERLF. From start to end, the CDR3 is CASSTGGLNERLFF. The chain uses TRBV13-3 and TRBJ1-4; TRBD1 matches 9 bases. The CDR3 end lies 1 residue beyond the end of the read and is filled in from the germline J gene. The CDR3 covers 14 residues. Per the germline V gene, CDR1 is NNHDY and CDR2 is SYVADS. Losses at the gene ends were 5 bases for V and 4 bases for J; bases not matched to a gene: 3. The full variable domain, its missing parts supplied by reference TRBV13-3 and TRBJ1-4, is EAAVTQSPRSKVAVTGGKVTLSCHQTNNHDYMYWYRQDTGHGLRLIHYSYVADSTEKGDIPDGYKASRPSQENFSLILELASLSQTAVYFCASSTGGLNERLFFGHGTKLSVL.

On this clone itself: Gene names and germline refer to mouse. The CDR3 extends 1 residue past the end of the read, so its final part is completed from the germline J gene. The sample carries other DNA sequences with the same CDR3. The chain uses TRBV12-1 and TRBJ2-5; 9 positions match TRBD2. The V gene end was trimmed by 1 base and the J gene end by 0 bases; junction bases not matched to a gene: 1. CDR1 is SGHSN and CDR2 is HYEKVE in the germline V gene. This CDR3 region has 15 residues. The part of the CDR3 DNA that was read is TGTGCCAGCTCTCTGACTGGGGGTAACCAAGACACCCAGTAC. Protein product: CASSLTGGNQDTQY. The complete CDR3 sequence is CASSLTGGNQDTQYF.

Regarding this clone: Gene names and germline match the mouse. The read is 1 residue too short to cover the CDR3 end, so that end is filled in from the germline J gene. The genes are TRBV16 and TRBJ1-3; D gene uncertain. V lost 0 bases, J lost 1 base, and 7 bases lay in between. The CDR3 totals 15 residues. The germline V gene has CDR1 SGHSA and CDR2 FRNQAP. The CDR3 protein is CASSLDHQSGNTLYF. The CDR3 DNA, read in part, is TGTGCAAGCAGCTTAGATCACCAGTCTGGAAATACGCTCTAT.

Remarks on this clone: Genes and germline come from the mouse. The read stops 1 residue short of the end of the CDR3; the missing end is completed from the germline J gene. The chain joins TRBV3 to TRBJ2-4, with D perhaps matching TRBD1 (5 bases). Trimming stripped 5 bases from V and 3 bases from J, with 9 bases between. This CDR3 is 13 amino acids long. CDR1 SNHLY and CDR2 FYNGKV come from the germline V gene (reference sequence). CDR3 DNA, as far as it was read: TGTGCCAGCAGCCGGGAGGGGCAAAACACCTTGTAC. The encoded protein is CASSREGQNTLY. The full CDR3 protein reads CASSREGQNTLYF. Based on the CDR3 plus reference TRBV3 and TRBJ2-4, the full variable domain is GPKVLQIPSHQIIDMGQMVTLNCDPVSNHLYFYWYKQILGQQMEFLVNFYNGKVMEKSKLFKDQFSVERPDGSYFTLKIQPTALEDSAVYFCASSREGQNTLYFGAGTRLSVL.

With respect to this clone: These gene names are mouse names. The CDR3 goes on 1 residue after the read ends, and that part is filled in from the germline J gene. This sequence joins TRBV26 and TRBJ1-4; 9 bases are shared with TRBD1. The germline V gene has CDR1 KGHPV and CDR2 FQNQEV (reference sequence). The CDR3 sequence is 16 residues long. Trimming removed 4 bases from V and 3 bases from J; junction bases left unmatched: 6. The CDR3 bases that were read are TGTGCCAGCAGTCCCTACAGGGGGCGGGCCAACGAAAGATTATTT. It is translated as CASSPYRGRANERLF. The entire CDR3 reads CASSPYRGRANERLFF.

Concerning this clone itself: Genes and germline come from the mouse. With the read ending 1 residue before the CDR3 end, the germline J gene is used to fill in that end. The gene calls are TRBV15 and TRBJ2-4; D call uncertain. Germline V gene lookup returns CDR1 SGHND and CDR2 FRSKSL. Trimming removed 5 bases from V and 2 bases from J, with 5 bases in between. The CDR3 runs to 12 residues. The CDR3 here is CASSTDQNTLYF. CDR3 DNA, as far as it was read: TGTGCCAGCAGTACAGATCAAAACACCTTGTAC.

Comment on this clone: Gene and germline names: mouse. The CDR3 spells CASSPGGYEQYF. CDR3 DNA, as far as it was read: TGTGCCAGCAGTCCCGGGGGTTATGAACAGTAC. The V and J genes are TRBV24 and TRBJ2-7, with D tentatively TRBD1 or TRBD2 (5 bases each). The sequence runs out 1 residue before the end of the CDR3; the remainder is reconstructed from the germline J gene. CDR3 length equals 12 residues. Germline V lookup: CDR1 KGHTA, CDR2 FRNEEI. V lost 4 bases, J lost 4 bases, and 8 bases lay in between.

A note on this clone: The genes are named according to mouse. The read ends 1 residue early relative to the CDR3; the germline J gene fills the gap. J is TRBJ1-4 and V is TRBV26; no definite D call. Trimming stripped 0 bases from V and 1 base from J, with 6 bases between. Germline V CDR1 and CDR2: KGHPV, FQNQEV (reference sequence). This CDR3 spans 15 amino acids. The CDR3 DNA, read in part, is TGTGCCAGCAGTCTGTCTGGCAGTTCCAACGAAAGATTATTT. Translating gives CASSLSGSSNERLF. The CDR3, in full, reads CASSLSGSSNERLFF.

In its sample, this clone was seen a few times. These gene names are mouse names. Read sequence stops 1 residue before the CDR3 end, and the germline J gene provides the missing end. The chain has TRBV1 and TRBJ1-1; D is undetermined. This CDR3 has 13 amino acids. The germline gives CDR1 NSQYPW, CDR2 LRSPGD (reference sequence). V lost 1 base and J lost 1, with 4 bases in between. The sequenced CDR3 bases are TGCACCTGCAGTGCAGGGGAAAACACAGAAGTCTTC. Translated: CTCSAGENTEVF. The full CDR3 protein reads CTCSAGENTEVFF.